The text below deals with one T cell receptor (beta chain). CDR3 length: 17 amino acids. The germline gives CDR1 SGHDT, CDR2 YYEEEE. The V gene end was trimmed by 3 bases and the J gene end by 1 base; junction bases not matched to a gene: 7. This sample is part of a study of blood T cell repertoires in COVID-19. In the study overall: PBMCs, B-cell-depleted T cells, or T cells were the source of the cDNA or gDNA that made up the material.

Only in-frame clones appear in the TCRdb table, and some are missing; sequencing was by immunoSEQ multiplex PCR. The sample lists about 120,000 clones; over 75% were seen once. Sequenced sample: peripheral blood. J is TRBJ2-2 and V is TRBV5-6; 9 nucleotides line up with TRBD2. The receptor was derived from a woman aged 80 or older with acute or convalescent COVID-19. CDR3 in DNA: TGTGCCAGCAGCTCGCTAGCACTAGCGGGGAACACCGGGGAGCTGTTTTTT. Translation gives CASSSLALAGNTGELFF.